Listed here is a single T cell receptor (beta chain). Antigen: not known. A much bigger clone sits one base away, suggesting this may be a read error. Generation of TCR beta libraries employed quantitative 5'-RACE incorporating molecular barcodes. TCRdb re-derived calls from the 5' RACE reads in MiXCR, one entry per CDR3 protein. The sample includes under 250,000 distinct CDR3 sequences, about 10% of them seen just once. This CDR3 has 16 amino acids. CDR1 and CDR2 (germline): MGHRA, YSYEKL. These data are taken from a study of CD8 T cells in ankylosing spondylitis. Findings and caveats of the study: Seemingly distinctive of ankylosing spondylitis blood was a TCR beta motif formed by eight highly homologous variants. Reportedly, significant enrichment of disease-linked clones occurred in matched ankylosing spondylitis synovial fluid. Those disease-linked clones were CD8+; they were also relatively rare in peripheral blood.

This receptor was taken from a male donor with ankylosing spondylitis or in good health (not recorded which). Specimen: blood, either unsorted or a sorted T cell fraction (not recorded which). V usage is TRBV4-1 and J usage is TRBJ1-3; no definite D call. The CDR3 sequence: CASSQELGLTGNTLYF. CDR3 sequence (DNA): TGCGCCAGCAGCCAAGAATTGGGGTTGACTGGAAACACCTTATATTTT.